The rows below give T cell receptor beta chains drawn from one sample of a study of T-cell reconstitution after alpha-beta-depleted transplantation in children. Using its own MiXCR run on the PCR reads, TCRdb lists one record per CDR3 protein. The profile shows approximately 650,000 distinct CDR3 sequences, around 13% of them singletons. The specimen comprised PBMCs, sampled before TCRalphabeta/CD19-depleted stem cell transplant. These receptors were collected from a girl aged 2-10 years with congenital amegakaryocytic thrombocytopenia, due to receive a stem cell transplant. Both conserved end residues are part of each CDR3. The D gene is left open where the match is weak. Clone size is given for some rows only: seen once, a few or many times, or a class if the clone is expanded.

j_call v_call d_call clone_size cdr3_nt cdr3_aa
TRBJ2-1 TRBV4-1 TRBD2 many TGCGCCAGCAGCCCCCCACTAGCGACCCTCCATCCCAATGAGCAGTTCTTC CASSPPLATLHPNEQFF
TRBJ2-7 TRBV7-9 . many TGTGCCAGCAGTCCGGGACAAGGGAACTACGAGCAGTACTTC CASSPGQGNYEQYF
TRBJ2-5 TRBV19 . few TGTGCCAGTAGTATAAATCGGGAGTGGAGAGAGACCCAGTACTTC CASSINREWRETQYF
TRBJ1-6 TRBV20-1 . many TGCAGTGCTGCTGACCGGGGACCTAATAATTCACCCCTCCACTTT CSAADRGPNNSPLHF
TRBJ1-4 TRBV29-1 . many TGCAGCGTTGGTGTCTTACAGGGTGGGGGAAAACTGTTTTTT CSVGVLQGGGKLFF
TRBJ2-3 TRBV6-1 . many TGTGCCAGCAGCACTACGGGAACTAGCACAGATACGCAGTATTTT CASSTTGTSTDTQYF
TRBJ2-1 TRBV7-6 TRBD2 . TGTGCCAGCAGCCTCGGGACTAGCGTCATCAATGAGCAGTTCTTC CASSLGTSVINEQFF
TRBJ2-1 TRBV30 TRBD2 few TGTGCCTGGACTAGCGGACACAATGAGCAGTTCTTC CAWTSGHNEQFF
TRBJ1-1 TRBV20-1 . many TGCAGTGCTAGAGATTCGGGAACCACTGAAGCTTTCTTT CSARDSGTTEAFF
TRBJ2-5 TRBV7-9 . . TGTGCCAGCAGCCCAATTAGCGGACCCCCGTACTTC CASSPISGPPYF
TRBJ2-2 TRBV20-1 . few TGCAGTGCTTCGGTTAGGGATCGTACCGGGGAGCTGTTTTTT CSASVRDRTGELFF
TRBJ2-7 TRBV7-2 . many TGTGCCAGCAGCTTAGAACTAGCTCATACCTACGAGCAGTACTTC CASSLELAHTYEQYF
TRBJ2-1 TRBV15 . few TGTGCCACCAGCAGAGGTGGTTTTGGAGGGGCCCCTTACAATGAGCAGTTCTTC CATSRGGFGGAPYNEQFF
TRBJ2-7 TRBV20-1 . many TGCAGTGCTAGAGGGCGGACCGGGGGTTCCTACGAGCAGTACTTC CSARGRTGGSYEQYF
TRBJ2-7 TRBV7-9 . . TGTGCCAGCAGCCTCGGCGGCCTTTATACCGAGCAGTACTTC CASSLGGLYTEQYF
TRBJ2-1 TRBV10-2 . many TGCGCCAGCAGTGAGAGAGCGTATGAGCAGTTCTTC CASSERAYEQFF
TRBJ1-1 TRBV5-1 . . TGCGCCAGCAGCTTGTGGCCTCCCCCCCGGGGCACTGAAGCTTTCTTT CASSLWPPPRGTEAFF
TRBJ2-1 TRBV7-8 TRBD2 few TGTGCCAGCAGCTTTACTTATAGCGGGATGGGCGTCAATGAGCAGTTCTTC CASSFTYSGMGVNEQFF
TRBJ2-5 TRBV29-1 TRBD1 many TGCAGCGTCGAAGGGACAGAATCCCCCGCCCGCTTTGAGACCCAGTACTTC CSVEGTESPARFETQYF
TRBJ1-6 TRBV20-1 . . TGCAGTGCTAGAACGGGACTCGGTAATTCACCCCTCCACTTT CSARTGLGNSPLHF
TRBJ2-3 TRBV7-9 TRBD2 . TGTGCCAGCAGCCCCTATAGCGGGAGCCTGGCAGATACGCAGTATTTT CASSPYSGSLADTQYF
TRBJ2-3 TRBV5-1 TRBD2 many TGCGCCAGTAGATCGGGGGGAGGTACGCAGTATTTT CASRSGGGTQYF
TRBJ1-1 TRBV4-1 . . TGCGCCAGCAGCCAAGATCCCACAAGGACTGAAGCTTTCTTT CASSQDPTRTEAFF
TRBJ2-2 TRBV6-5 . many TGTGCCAGCAAGCGGGCCGGGGAGCTGTTTTTT CASKRAGELFF
TRBJ2-5 TRBV10-3 . . TGTGCCATCAGTGAGTCAGAAGGCTCTGAGACCCAGTACTTC CAISESEGSETQYF
TRBJ1-5 TRBV5-1 TRBD1 many TGCGCCAGCAGCGGGACAGGGATTTTTCTGTTTCAGCCCCAGCATTTT CASSGTGIFLFQPQHF
TRBJ2-4 TRBV5-1 TRBD1 . TGCGCCAGCAGCAATGGACAGGCGAGGGCCAAAAACATTCAGTACTTC CASSNGQARAKNIQYF
TRBJ2-5 TRBV10-3 . few TGTGCCATCAGTAGCTTCTTGGAGACCCAGTACTTC CAISSFLETQYF
TRBJ2-3 TRBV20-1 TRBD2 . TGCAGTGCGGCGGGAGAAACAGATACGCAGTATTTT CSAAGETDTQYF
TRBJ2-1 TRBV11-2 . many TGTGCCAGCAGCCTCGACTACAGCTCCTACAATGAGCAGTTCTTC CASSLDYSSYNEQFF
TRBJ2-7 TRBV20-1 TRBD2 few TGCAGTGCTAGAAAATCTCGACTAGCGGGGAGTCCCTACGAGCAGTACTTC CSARKSRLAGSPYEQYF
TRBJ2-1 TRBV29-1 TRBD2 many TGCAGCGTTGTCGGTCTAGCGGGAGCTTCGAATGAGCAGTTCTTC CSVVGLAGASNEQFF
TRBJ1-2 TRBV12-3/TRBV12-4 . few TGTGCCAGCAGATACAGGGAGGCGGACTATGGCTACACCTTC CASRYREADYGYTF
TRBJ2-3 TRBV15 TRBD2 many TGTGCCACCAGCAGAACTCTAGCGGGAGAGTTTACAGATACGCAGTATTTT CATSRTLAGEFTDTQYF
TRBJ2-5 TRBV29-1 . . TGCAGCGTTGAAACGAACAGGGTGGGCCAGTACTTC CSVETNRVGQYF
TRBJ2-7 TRBV5-1 TRBD1 many TGCGCCAGCAGCTGGGGACAGGGGGTGAGGACCTACGAGCAGTACTTC CASSWGQGVRTYEQYF
TRBJ2-1 TRBV3-1 TRBD2 few TGTGCCAGCAGCCCTCAAGGAGCGGGAGTCGCCCATGAGCAGTTCTTC CASSPQGAGVAHEQFF
TRBJ2-5 TRBV20-1 TRBD2 many TGCAGTGCTCGCCGGACTAGCGGAGACCAAGAGACCCAGTACTTC CSARRTSGDQETQYF
TRBJ1-1 TRBV5-1 TRBD1 many TGCGCCAGCAGCTGGACCCCAGGGGGAGTGAACACTGAAGCTTTCTTT CASSWTPGGVNTEAFF
TRBJ2-5 TRBV10-3 . few TGTGCCACCAGAGGAGATCAAGAGACCCAGTACTTC CATRGDQETQYF
TRBJ2-1 TRBV27 . many TGTGCCAGCAGGGCCCCTGGGTGGGGCCCCTACAATGAGCAGTTCTTC CASRAPGWGPYNEQFF